The rows below give T cell receptor beta chains drawn from one sample of a study of CD8 T cells in ankylosing spondylitis. Via MiXCR, TCRdb re-called the 5' RACE reads, giving one row per CDR3 protein. In the table there are fewer than 250,000 distinct CDR3 sequences, approximately 20% of which are singletons. The specimen was blood, either unsorted or a sorted T cell fraction (not recorded which). These receptors were collected from a male donor with ankylosing spondylitis. The CDR3 runs from the conserved cysteine through the conserved F or W. The order of the fields is D gene, J gene, clone size, V gene, CDR3 protein, CDR3 DNA. D genes are given only for firm matches. Only some rows state a clone size, as once, few, many or a class for expanded clones.

d_call: .
j_call: TRBJ2-1
clone_size: few
v_call: TRBV4-1
cdr3_aa: CASSQFGTTYNEQFF
cdr3_nt: TGCGCCAGCAGCCAATTCGGGACCACCTACAATGAGCAGTTCTTC

d_call: TRBD2
j_call: TRBJ2-1
clone_size: .
v_call: TRBV6-2/TRBV6-3
cdr3_aa: CASRELAVPTYNEQFF
cdr3_nt: TGTGCCAGCAGAGAACTAGCGGTACCTACCTACAATGAGCAGTTCTTC

d_call: TRBD2
j_call: TRBJ2-3
clone_size: .
v_call: TRBV6-5
cdr3_aa: CASSYSLAGSDTQYF
cdr3_nt: TGTGCCAGCAGTTACTCTCTAGCGGGATCAGATACGCAGTATTTT

d_call: .
j_call: TRBJ1-3
clone_size: few
v_call: TRBV4-1
cdr3_aa: CASSLVGQPSSGNTIYF
cdr3_nt: TGCGCCAGCAGTCTGGTCGGACAGCCGAGCTCTGGAAACACCATATATTTT

d_call: .
j_call: TRBJ2-3
clone_size: .
v_call: TRBV9
cdr3_aa: CASSRGRTDTQYF
cdr3_nt: TGTGCCAGCAGCAGAGGACGCACAGATACGCAGTATTTT

d_call: .
j_call: TRBJ2-7
clone_size: .
v_call: TRBV20-1
cdr3_aa: CSARDRDIFYEQYF
cdr3_nt: TGCAGTGCTAGAGACAGGGACATTTTCTACGAGCAGTACTTC

d_call: .
j_call: TRBJ2-7
clone_size: .
v_call: TRBV28
cdr3_aa: CASSLGHIRGGVGDYEQYF
cdr3_nt: TGTGCCAGCAGTTTAGGGCATATACGGGGTGGGGTAGGGGACTACGAGCAGTACTTC

d_call: .
j_call: TRBJ2-1
clone_size: .
v_call: TRBV6-1
cdr3_aa: CASSELGSSYNEQFF
cdr3_nt: TGTGCCAGCAGTGAATTGGGGAGCTCCTACAATGAGCAGTTCTTC

d_call: .
j_call: TRBJ1-2
clone_size: .
v_call: TRBV4-2
cdr3_aa: CASSQDKGWGYTF
cdr3_nt: TGTGCCAGCAGCCAAGATAAAGGATGGGGCTACACCTTC

d_call: .
j_call: TRBJ1-1
clone_size: .
v_call: TRBV3-1
cdr3_aa: CASSPTRGDGASEAFF
cdr3_nt: TGTGCCAGCAGCCCCACTCGCGGAGATGGGGCATCTGAAGCTTTCTTT

d_call: .
j_call: TRBJ2-2
clone_size: many
v_call: TRBV12-3/TRBV12-4
cdr3_aa: CAITQGIAGELFF
cdr3_nt: TGTGCCATTACCCAGGGCATCGCCGGGGAGCTGTTTTTT

d_call: .
j_call: TRBJ1-3
clone_size: few
v_call: TRBV12-3/TRBV12-4
cdr3_aa: CADSDFSAGNTIYF
cdr3_nt: TGTGCCGACTCCGATTTCTCAGCTGGAAACACCATATATTTT

d_call: TRBD2
j_call: TRBJ2-1
clone_size: many
v_call: TRBV4-1
cdr3_aa: CASSQFAGGGDEQFF
cdr3_nt: TGCGCCAGCAGCCAATTTGCGGGGGGAGGAGATGAGCAGTTCTTC

d_call: TRBD1
j_call: TRBJ1-2
clone_size: .
v_call: TRBV29-1
cdr3_aa: CSVALGQGVGFSYGYTF
cdr3_nt: TGCAGCGTTGCTCTTGGACAGGGGGTAGGGTTTTCGTATGGCTACACCTTC

d_call: TRBD2
j_call: TRBJ2-7
clone_size: few
v_call: TRBV10-2
cdr3_aa: CASTPSGALYEQYF
cdr3_nt: TGCGCCAGCACTCCTAGCGGGGCTCTCTACGAGCAGTACTTC

d_call: .
j_call: TRBJ2-7
clone_size: many
v_call: TRBV12-3/TRBV12-4
cdr3_aa: CASSQSAGTAFYEQYF
cdr3_nt: TGTGCCAGCAGTCAATCGGCCGGGACCGCGTTTTACGAGCAGTACTTC

d_call: .
j_call: TRBJ1-5
clone_size: .
v_call: TRBV2
cdr3_aa: CASSESPRDSNQPQHF
cdr3_nt: TGTGCCAGCAGTGAATCTCCCAGGGATAGCAATCAGCCCCAGCATTTT

d_call: TRBD2
j_call: TRBJ2-7
clone_size: few
v_call: TRBV29-1
cdr3_aa: CSVLTGGSSEQYF
cdr3_nt: TGCAGCGTTCTGACGGGGGGATCTAGCGAGCAGTACTTC

d_call: TRBD1
j_call: TRBJ2-7
clone_size: .
v_call: TRBV27
cdr3_aa: CASSPTGTGLYEQYF
cdr3_nt: TGTGCCAGCAGTCCTACCGGGACAGGGCTCTACGAGCAGTACTTC

d_call: TRBD2
j_call: TRBJ2-1
clone_size: .
v_call: TRBV12-3/TRBV12-4
cdr3_aa: CASSPTSGRWDEQFF
cdr3_nt: TGTGCCAGCAGTCCCACTAGCGGGAGATGGGATGAGCAGTTCTTC

d_call: .
j_call: TRBJ1-5
clone_size: .
v_call: TRBV9
cdr3_aa: CASSVGVGNQPQHF
cdr3_nt: TGTGCCAGCAGCGTAGGAGTGGGCAATCAGCCCCAGCATTTT

d_call: TRBD1
j_call: TRBJ2-7
clone_size: .
v_call: TRBV11-2
cdr3_aa: CASSLAGQGFGHEQYF
cdr3_nt: TGTGCCAGCAGCCTAGCCGGACAGGGGTTTGGGCACGAGCAGTACTTC

d_call: TRBD1
j_call: TRBJ2-7
clone_size: many
v_call: TRBV13
cdr3_aa: CASSIPGQSYEQYF
cdr3_nt: TGTGCCAGCAGCATACCGGGACAGTCCTACGAGCAGTACTTC

d_call: TRBD1
j_call: TRBJ2-7
clone_size: few
v_call: TRBV20-1
cdr3_aa: CSAVTDRAEQYF
cdr3_nt: TGCAGTGCCGTAACTGACAGGGCCGAGCAGTACTTC

d_call: TRBD2
j_call: TRBJ2-1
clone_size: few
v_call: TRBV28
cdr3_aa: CASSLLGLADNEQFF
cdr3_nt: TGTGCCAGCAGTTTATTAGGACTAGCGGACAATGAGCAGTTCTTC

d_call: TRBD2
j_call: TRBJ2-5
clone_size: .
v_call: TRBV7-8
cdr3_aa: CASSFWSSGVGETQYF
cdr3_nt: TGTGCCAGCAGCTTCTGGAGTAGCGGGGTCGGAGAGACCCAGTACTTC

d_call: .
j_call: TRBJ2-7
clone_size: .
v_call: TRBV7-2
cdr3_aa: CASSPPVGADEQYF
cdr3_nt: TGTGCCAGCAGCCCCCCCGTGGGGGCCGACGAGCAGTACTTC

d_call: .
j_call: TRBJ2-5
clone_size: .
v_call: TRBV10-3
cdr3_aa: CAISDPTRGQGETQYF
cdr3_nt: TGTGCCATCAGTGACCCAACTAGGGGCCAGGGAGAGACCCAGTACTTC

d_call: .
j_call: TRBJ2-1
clone_size: .
v_call: TRBV20-1
cdr3_aa: CSARDITGDYNEQFF
cdr3_nt: TGCAGTGCTAGAGATATAACGGGGGACTACAATGAGCAGTTCTTC

d_call: TRBD2
j_call: TRBJ2-3
clone_size: .
v_call: TRBV15
cdr3_aa: CATSITAGGATDTQYF
cdr3_nt: TGTGCCACCAGCATAACGGCGGGGGGTGCCACAGATACGCAGTATTTT

d_call: .
j_call: TRBJ1-1
clone_size: .
v_call: TRBV7-9
cdr3_aa: CASSSRDIIDTEAFF
cdr3_nt: TGTGCCAGCAGCTCTCGGGACATAATTGACACTGAAGCTTTCTTT

d_call: TRBD1
j_call: TRBJ2-1
clone_size: .
v_call: TRBV9
cdr3_aa: CASSVATTGTYNEQFF
cdr3_nt: TGTGCCAGCAGCGTAGCTACGACAGGGACCTACAATGAGCAGTTCTTC

d_call: .
j_call: TRBJ2-7
clone_size: .
v_call: TRBV27
cdr3_aa: CASSTGDASYEQYF
cdr3_nt: TGTGCCAGCAGTACTGGGGACGCCTCCTACGAGCAGTACTTC

d_call: TRBD1
j_call: TRBJ2-1
clone_size: few
v_call: TRBV5-1
cdr3_aa: CASSSGQGTHEQFF
cdr3_nt: TGCGCCAGCAGCTCGGGACAGGGCACCCATGAGCAGTTCTTC

d_call: .
j_call: TRBJ2-7
clone_size: .
v_call: TRBV7-3
cdr3_aa: CASSLKGGGTPHEQYF
cdr3_nt: TGTGCCAGCAGCTTAAAAGGGGGCGGGACCCCTCACGAGCAGTACTTC

d_call: TRBD2
j_call: TRBJ2-1
clone_size: .
v_call: TRBV5-1
cdr3_aa: CASREGLADYDNEQFF
cdr3_nt: TGCGCCAGCAGGGAAGGACTAGCGGACTACGACAATGAGCAGTTCTTC

d_call: .
j_call: TRBJ2-3
clone_size: .
v_call: TRBV5-1
cdr3_aa: CASGLYRVQTSITDTQYF
cdr3_nt: TGCGCCAGCGGGCTCTACAGGGTTCAAACCTCCATCACAGATACGCAGTATTTT

d_call: .
j_call: TRBJ1-6
clone_size: .
v_call: TRBV19
cdr3_aa: CASSQSDSSYNSPLHF
cdr3_nt: TGTGCCAGTAGTCAGAGTGACAGCTCCTATAATTCACCCCTCCACTTT

d_call: .
j_call: TRBJ2-7
clone_size: .
v_call: TRBV11-2
cdr3_aa: CASSLVNRDLGRQYF
cdr3_nt: TGTGCCAGCAGCTTAGTAAACAGGGACTTGGGACGTCAGTACTTC

d_call: TRBD1
j_call: TRBJ2-7
clone_size: .
v_call: TRBV7-2
cdr3_aa: CASSLGRGHEQYF
cdr3_nt: TGTGCCAGCAGCTTAGGAAGGGGGCACGAGCAGTACTTC

d_call: TRBD2
j_call: TRBJ2-7
clone_size: few
v_call: TRBV6-1
cdr3_aa: CASSDSGGSYYEQYF
cdr3_nt: TGTGCCAGCAGTGATAGCGGGGGGTCTTACTACGAGCAGTACTTC

d_call: .
j_call: TRBJ1-2
clone_size: .
v_call: TRBV24-1
cdr3_aa: CATSDADNYGYTF
cdr3_nt: TGTGCCACCAGTGATGCAGATAACTATGGCTACACCTTC

d_call: TRBD1
j_call: TRBJ1-4
clone_size: few
v_call: TRBV5-1
cdr3_aa: CASSLPGTGIFPATNEKLFF
cdr3_nt: TGCGCCAGCAGCTTGCCCGGGACAGGGATTTTCCCAGCAACTAATGAAAAACTGTTTTTT

d_call: .
j_call: TRBJ2-7
clone_size: .
v_call: TRBV20-1
cdr3_aa: CSAMGFDRQTYEQYF
cdr3_nt: TGCAGTGCTATGGGCTTCGACAGACAAACCTACGAGCAGTACTTC

d_call: .
j_call: TRBJ2-3
clone_size: few
v_call: TRBV3-1
cdr3_aa: CASSQGLDTQYF
cdr3_nt: TGTGCCAGCAGCCAAGGTTTAGATACGCAGTATTTT

d_call: TRBD1
j_call: TRBJ2-7
clone_size: few
v_call: TRBV4-1
cdr3_aa: CASSQGSRDSFYEQYF
cdr3_nt: TGCGCCAGCAGCCAAGGTAGCAGGGACAGCTTCTACGAGCAGTACTTC

d_call: .
j_call: TRBJ1-5
clone_size: few
v_call: TRBV7-6
cdr3_aa: CASSWSADSNQPQHF
cdr3_nt: TGTGCCAGCAGCTGGTCAGCTGATAGCAATCAGCCCCAGCATTTT

d_call: .
j_call: TRBJ1-5
clone_size: .
v_call: TRBV20-1
cdr3_aa: CSAGDSNQPQHF
cdr3_nt: TGCAGTGCTGGGGATAGCAATCAGCCCCAGCATTTT

d_call: .
j_call: TRBJ2-2
clone_size: few
v_call: TRBV4-1
cdr3_aa: CASSHGQQPTGELFF
cdr3_nt: TGCGCCAGCAGCCATGGCCAACAACCCACCGGGGAGCTGTTTTTT